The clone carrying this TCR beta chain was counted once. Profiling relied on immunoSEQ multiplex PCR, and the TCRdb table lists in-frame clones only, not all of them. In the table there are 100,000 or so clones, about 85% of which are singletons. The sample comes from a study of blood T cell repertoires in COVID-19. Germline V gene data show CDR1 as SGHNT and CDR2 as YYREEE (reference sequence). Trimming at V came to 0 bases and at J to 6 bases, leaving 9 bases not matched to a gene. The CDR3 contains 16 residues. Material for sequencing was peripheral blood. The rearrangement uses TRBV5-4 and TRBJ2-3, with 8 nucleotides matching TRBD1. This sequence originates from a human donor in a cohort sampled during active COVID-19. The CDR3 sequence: CASSLAWQGAGDTQYF. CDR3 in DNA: TGTGCCAGCAGCTTGGCTTGGCAGGGGGCAGGGGATACGCAGTATTTT.